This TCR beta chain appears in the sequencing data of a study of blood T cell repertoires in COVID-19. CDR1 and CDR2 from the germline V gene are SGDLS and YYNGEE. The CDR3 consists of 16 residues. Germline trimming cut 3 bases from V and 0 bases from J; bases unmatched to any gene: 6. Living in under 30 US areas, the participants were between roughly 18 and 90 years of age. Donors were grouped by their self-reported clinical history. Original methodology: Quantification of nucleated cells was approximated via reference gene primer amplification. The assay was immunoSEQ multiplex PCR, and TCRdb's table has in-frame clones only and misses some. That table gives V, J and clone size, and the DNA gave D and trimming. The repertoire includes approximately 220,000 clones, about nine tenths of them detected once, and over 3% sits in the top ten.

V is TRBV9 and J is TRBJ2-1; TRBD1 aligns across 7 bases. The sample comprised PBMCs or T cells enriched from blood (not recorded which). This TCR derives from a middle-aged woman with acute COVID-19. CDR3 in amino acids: CASSGTGVGSYNEQFF. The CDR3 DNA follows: TGTGCCAGCAGCGGAACAGGGGTCGGCTCCTACAATGAGCAGTTCTTC. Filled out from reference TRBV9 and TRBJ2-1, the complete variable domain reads DSGVTQTPKHLITATGQRVTLRCSPRSGDLSVYWYQQSLDQGLQFLIQYYNGEERAKGNILERFSAQQFPDLHSELNLSSLELGDSALYFCASSGTGVGSYNEQFFGPGTRLTVL.